This TCR beta chain was found in a study of beta chain features in type 1 diabetes. At the level of the study: Examination covered some 99,000,000 sorted cells spanning all samples. Regarding the study as a whole: Shortening of TCRB CDR3s, moderate but significant, appeared in all four CD4+ subsets of Type 1 diabetes patients. The similarity of naive, central memory and Treg TCRB repertoires appeared greater among patients than among healthy donors.

CDR1 is ENHRY, CDR2 SYGVKD, per germline. The junction had 4 bases not matched to a gene; V was cut back by 6 bases and J by 1 base. CDR3 length equals 15 residues. A remark on this clone: Its matching antigen is unknown.

Expressed TCRB transcripts were sequenced, since all the RNA that had been isolated was reverse transcribed. The repertoire was sequenced with immunoSEQ multiplex PCR; TCRdb's copy has only in-frame clones and lacks some. The sample consists of 600,000 to 650,000 clones, about 14% of them appearing once. The sequence was collected from a man between 18 and 29 years old in good health. Input material: naive CD4+ T cells from blood. This chain connects TRBV10-3 to TRBJ2-3, with 10 bases fitting TRBD2. The CDR3 region is CAISSLAGGTDTQYF. CDR3 sequence (DNA): TGTGCCATCAGCTCTCTAGCGGGGGGCACAGATACGCAGTATTTT.